Sequencing of this T cell receptor beta chain was carried out in a study of PD-1 blockade in classical Hodgkin lymphoma. Every patient had relapsed following autologous stem cell transplantation, and cohorts differed in brentuximab vedotin exposure. Clones were read by immunoSEQ multiplex PCR, and TCRdb kept only the in-frame ones, dropping some. Among over 60,000 clones listed, 71% were seen once. The CDR3 length is 17 residues. V trimming: 2 bases; J trimming: 7 bases; junction bases outside the gene matches: 12. Per the germline V gene, CDR1 is MGHRA and CDR2 is YSYEKL. This specimen consisted of peripheral blood mononuclear cells (PBMCs), obtained before the second cycle of nivolumab. This chain links TRBV4-1 with TRBJ2-1; 9 bases are shared with TRBD2. The source is a human donor with classical Hodgkin lymphoma. The CDR3 loop is CASSQSVGRLAGNEQFF. The CDR3 DNA follows: TGCGCCAGCAGCCAATCCGTGGGGCGGCTAGCGGGAAATGAGCAGTTCTTC.